Each of the 8 T cell receptor beta chains below was sequenced from the same sample in a study of T cells in Graves' hyperthyroidism and ophthalmopathy. The investigators amplified TCR beta CDR3 regions from RNA transcripts. The HTBI primer set served for first-round RT-PCR of the TCR CDR3. TCRdb re-called the multiplex PCR reads through MiXCR, storing one row per CDR3 protein. This table has nearly 600,000 distinct CDR3 sequences, about 15% appearing once. Sample: blood. The origin of the receptors is a woman in her 30s with Graves' hyperthyroidism that later progressed to Graves' ophthalmopathy.

This clonotype was counted many times. The chain uses TRBV12-3 or TRBV12-4 and TRBJ1-4, with no clear D. V gave up 4 bases and J gave up 6 bases, with 15 bases separating them. The CDR3 is made up of 15 amino acids. The CDR3 DNA reads TGTGCCAGCAGTTACTCCGGATCTGGGGATGAAAAACTGTTTTTT. Encoded protein: CASSYSGSGDEKLFF.

The CDR3 loop reads CASSLREGYVSGNTIYF. Written as DNA, the CDR3 is TGTGCCAGCAGCTTGCGAGAAGGGTACGTCTCTGGAAACACCATATATTTT. This chain connects TRBV7-2 to TRBJ1-3, with D unresolved. V lost 3 bases and J 0 bases, leaving 15 bases between the germline ends. The CDR3 consists of 17 residues. The germline V gene has CDR1 SGHTA and CDR2 FQGNSA.

The table lists this clonotype with many counts. The chain has TRBV3-1 and TRBJ2-5; no reliable D call. Germline CDR1 LGHDT, CDR2 YNNKEL (reference sequence). Trimming cost V 6 bases and J 1 base, with 15 bases left between them. The CDR3 runs 15 residues. In DNA form, the CDR3 reads TGTGCCAGCAGTTTGCGACGCAGCTTCCAAGAGACCCAGTACTTC. Translation gives CASSLRRSFQETQYF.

A word on this clonotype: Just one base apart from a much larger clone, this may be a read error. This sequence joins TRBV30 and TRBJ2-3, with D possibly being TRBD2 (5 bases). Per the germline V gene, CDR1 is GTSNPN and CDR2 is SVGIG (reference sequence). The CDR3 consists of 14 residues. V lost 4 bases to trimming and J lost 0 bases, with 11 bases between them. This chain's CDR3 is CAWTERGSTDTQYF. Here the CDR3 DNA reads TGTGCCTGGACCGAACGGGGAAGCACAGATACGCAGTATTTT.

J is TRBJ2-2 and V is TRBV4-2, with D perhaps matching TRBD2 (5 bases). This CDR3 is built from 15 residues. Trimming took 5 bases from V and 7 from J, leaving 17 bases between them. Germline values: CDR1 LGHNA, CDR2 YNFKEQ. CDR3 amino acids: CASSDTGRGGGELFF. In DNA form, the CDR3 reads TGTGCCAGCAGCGATACGGGCCGGGGTGGCGGGGAGCTGTTTTTT.

The sample holds many counts of this clonotype. The CDR3 nucleotides are TGTGCCTCGGCGGGTCGGACGCAAGAGACCCAGTACTTC. Translating it yields CASAGRTQETQYF. The chain links TRBV5-6 to TRBJ2-5; D may be TRBD2 (5 bases). The V end lost 10 bases, the J end lost 2 bases, and 15 bases lay between the germline ends. Germline V lookup: CDR1 SGHDT, CDR2 YYEEEE. This CDR3 has 13 amino acids.

The chain combines TRBV18 with TRBJ2-1; D gene uncertain. The V and J ends lost 2 bases and 2 bases respectively, with 10 bases between them. This CDR3 has 15 residues. Per germline, CDR1 KGHSH and CDR2 LQKENI. The CDR3 here is CASSPAAQTYNEQFF. Written as DNA, the CDR3 is TGTGCCAGCTCACCAGCGGCGCAGACCTACAATGAGCAGTTCTTC.

The chain carries TRBV20-1 and TRBJ2-3; D is tentatively TRBD1 or TRBD2 (7 bases each). The CDR3 runs to 14 residues. V lost 5 bases to trimming and J lost 9 bases, with 21 bases between them. Germline assignment: CDR1 DFQATT and CDR2 SNEGSKA (reference sequence). Written as DNA, the CDR3 is TGCAGTGCTCAGGGGGGGGACCCACAGGGGACGCAGTATTTT. Translated, it gives CSAQGGDPQGTQYF.